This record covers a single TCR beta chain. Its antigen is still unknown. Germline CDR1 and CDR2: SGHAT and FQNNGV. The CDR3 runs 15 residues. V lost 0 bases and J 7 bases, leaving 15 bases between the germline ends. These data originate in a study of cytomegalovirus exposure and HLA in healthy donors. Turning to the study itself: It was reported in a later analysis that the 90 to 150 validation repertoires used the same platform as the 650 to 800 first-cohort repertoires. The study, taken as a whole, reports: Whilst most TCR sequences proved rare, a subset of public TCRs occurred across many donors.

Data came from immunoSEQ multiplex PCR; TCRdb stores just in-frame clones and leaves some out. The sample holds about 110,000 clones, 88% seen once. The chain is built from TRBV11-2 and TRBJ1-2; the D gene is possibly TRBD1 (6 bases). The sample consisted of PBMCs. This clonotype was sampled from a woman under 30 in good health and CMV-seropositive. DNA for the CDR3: TGTGCCAGCAGCTTAGATGGGCAGGGGTCGCGTGGCTACACCTTC. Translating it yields CASSLDGQGSRGYTF.